The text below deals with one T cell receptor beta chain. The data stem from a study of OX40 agonist ivuxolimab in advanced cancers. The method was immunoSEQ multiplex PCR; TCRdb's version includes in-frame clones alone and lacks a portion of them. The sample lists 85,000 to 100,000 clones; 80% to 90% were seen once. Trimming left V 3 bases short and J 0 bases short, with 17 bases between. This CDR3 has 18 residues. Germline CDR1 SGHNT, CDR2 YENEEA. Patients with autoimmune history or systemic immunosuppression were excluded. This chain uses TRBV11-3 with TRBJ2-2; D remains ambiguous. This specimen consisted of CD4+ or CD8+ T cells sorted from blood, obtained in a trial of the OX40 agonist ivuxolimab. This clonotype originated in an adult with an advanced solid tumor such as melanoma, head and neck, liver or kidney cancer. The CDR3 is CASSFGIRLLANTGELFF. In DNA form, the CDR3 reads TGTGCCAGCAGCTTTGGGATAAGGCTCCTGGCGAACACCGGGGAGCTGTTTTTT.